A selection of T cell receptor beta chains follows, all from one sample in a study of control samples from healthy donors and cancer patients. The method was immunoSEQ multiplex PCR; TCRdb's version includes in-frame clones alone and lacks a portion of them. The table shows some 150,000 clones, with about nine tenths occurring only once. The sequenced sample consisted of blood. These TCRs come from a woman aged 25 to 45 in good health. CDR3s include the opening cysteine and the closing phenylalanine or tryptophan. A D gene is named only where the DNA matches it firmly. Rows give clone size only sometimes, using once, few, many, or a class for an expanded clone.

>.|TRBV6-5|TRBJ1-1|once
TGTGCCAGCAGTATACAGGGCATGAACACTGAAGCTTTCTTT
CASSIQGMNTEAFF
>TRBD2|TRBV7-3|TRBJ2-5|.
TGTGCCAGCAGCTTAGGCGGGAGGGCCCAAGAGACCCAGTACTTC
CASSLGGRAQETQYF
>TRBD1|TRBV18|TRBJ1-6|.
TGTGCCAGCTCGTCCGGGACAGGGAATTCACCCCTCCACTTT
CASSSGTGNSPLHF
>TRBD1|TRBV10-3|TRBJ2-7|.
TGTGCCATCAGTGGGACAGGGGGGAACGAGCAGTACTTC
CAISGTGGNEQYF
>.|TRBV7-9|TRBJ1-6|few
TGTGCCAGCAGCTCCAGGGATTATAATTCACCCCTCCACTTT
CASSSRDYNSPLHF
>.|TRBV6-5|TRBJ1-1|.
TGTGCCAGCAGCAGGGAGGCGGGGAACACTGAAGCTTTCTTT
CASSREAGNTEAFF
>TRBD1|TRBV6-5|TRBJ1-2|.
TGTGCCAGCAGCCGGACAGGGGGCTATGGCTACACCTTC
CASSRTGGYGYTF
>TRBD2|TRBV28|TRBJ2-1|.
TGTGCCAGCAGTACCCCTAGCGGGAGCACCTACAATGAGCAGTTCTTC
CASSTPSGSTYNEQFF
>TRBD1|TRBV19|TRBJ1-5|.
TGTGCCAGTAGTATAAGCTGGTGGACAGGGGTGGATAATAGCAATCAGCCCCAGCATTTT
CASSISWWTGVDNSNQPQHF
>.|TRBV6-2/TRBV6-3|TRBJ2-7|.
TGTGCCAGCAGTGGCCCGGGACACTCCTACGAGCAGTACTTC
CASSGPGHSYEQYF
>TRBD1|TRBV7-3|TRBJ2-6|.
TGTGCCAGCAGCTTATTTGGACAGGGAATCTCTGGGGCCAACGTCCTGACTTTC
CASSLFGQGISGANVLTF
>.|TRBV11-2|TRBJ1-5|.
TGTGCCAGCAGCTTGTTCTCTAATCAGCCCCAGCATTTT
CASSLFSNQPQHF
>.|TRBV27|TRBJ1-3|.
TGTGCCAGCAGTCCGGGCAACTCTGGAAACACCATATATTTT
CASSPGNSGNTIYF
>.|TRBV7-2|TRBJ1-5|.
TGTGCCAGCAGCCCCCGGGACGGAAATCAGCCCCAGCATTTT
CASSPRDGNQPQHF
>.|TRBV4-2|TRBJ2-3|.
TGTGCCAGCAGCCAAGATCCCCCAGATACGCAGTATTTT
CASSQDPPDTQYF
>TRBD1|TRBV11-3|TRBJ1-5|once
TGTGCCAGCAGCGCGACAGGGACAAATCAGCCCCAGCATTTT
CASSATGTNQPQHF
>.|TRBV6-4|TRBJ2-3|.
TGTGCCAGCAGTGACTCGACCAGCACAGATACGCAGTATTTT
CASSDSTSTDTQYF